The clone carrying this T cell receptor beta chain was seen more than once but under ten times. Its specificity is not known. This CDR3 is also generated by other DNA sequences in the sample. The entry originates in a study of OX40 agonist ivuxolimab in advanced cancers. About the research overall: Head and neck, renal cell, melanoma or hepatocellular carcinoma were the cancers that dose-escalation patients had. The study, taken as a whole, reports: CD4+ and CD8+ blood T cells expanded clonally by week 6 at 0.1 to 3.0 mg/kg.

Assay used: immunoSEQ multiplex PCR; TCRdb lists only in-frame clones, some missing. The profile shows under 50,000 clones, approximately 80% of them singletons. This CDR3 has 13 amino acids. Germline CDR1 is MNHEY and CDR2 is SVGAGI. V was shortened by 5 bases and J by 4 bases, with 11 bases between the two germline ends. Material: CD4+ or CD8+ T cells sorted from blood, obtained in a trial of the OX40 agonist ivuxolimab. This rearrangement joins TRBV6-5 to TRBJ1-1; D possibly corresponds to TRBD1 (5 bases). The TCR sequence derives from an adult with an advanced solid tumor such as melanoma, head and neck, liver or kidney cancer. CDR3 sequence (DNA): TGTGCCAGCAGTCGTGTCGGGGGCACTGAAGCTTTCTTT. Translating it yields CASSRVGGTEAFF.